This TCR beta chain was captured in a study of CD8+ T cells in alopecia areata. Following RNA extraction, reverse transcription yielded cDNA that acted as the sequencing template. Generated by immunoSEQ multiplex PCR, the TCRdb table keeps only in-frame clones and is missing some. The data contain about 140,000 clones, about 88% of them seen just once; the ten biggest clones take up approximately 13%. Germline V gene lookup returns CDR1 SGHTA and CDR2 FQGTGA. This CDR3 region has 15 residues. Trimming shortened V by 2 bases and J by 2 bases, and 10 bases separated the two germline ends. Study-wide points: Having one nonresponder leaves uncertain how baseline CD8+ expansion relates to response. Mice showed TCR sharing more clearly than patients did, possibly owing to HLA. Higher clonality was seen in lesional scalp than in normal scalp, especially in alopecia totalis/universalis.

The treatment here: oral pan-JAK inhibitor, 5-10 mg twice daily. On this clone itself: Its antigen is not known.

Material: CD8+ T cells sorted from blood, obtained at week 4, from a patient treated with tofacitinib. The J gene is TRBJ2-1, the V gene TRBV7-3, with D possibly matching TRBD1 (5 bases). This TCR came from a human donor with alopecia areata. CDR3 DNA sequence: TGTGCCAGCAGCTTATCAGGGCCGACCTACAATGAGCAGTTCTTC. Its protein product is CASSLSGPTYNEQFF.